Here is one T cell receptor (beta chain) with its context. The data stem from a study of monozygotic twins with inflammatory bowel disease. CDR1 and CDR2 (germline): MNHEY, SMNVEV (reference sequence). CDR3 length: 13 residues. TCRdb re-called the 5' RACE reads, yielding one record per CDR3 amino acid sequence without DNA. The sample has about 450,000 distinct CDR3 sequences. Sequenced sample: blood. The clonotype originates from a human donor with ulcerative colitis or Crohn's disease, or a healthy co-twin of an affected twin (not recorded which). The chain recombines TRBV27 with TRBJ1-1. The CDR3 sequence: CASSFFGSTEAFF.